This entry lists 15 T cell receptor beta chains sequenced from one sample in a study of T cells after yellow fever vaccination. TCRdb reanalysed the 5' RACE reads using MiXCR and keeps one entry per CDR3 protein. The sample comprises 550,000 to 750,000 distinct CDR3 sequences, less than 15% of which are singletons, and roughly 13% rests with the top ten. The source material was PBMCs, sampled on the day of the yellow fever booster vaccination. All receptors come from a man younger than 45 who received the YFV17D yellow fever vaccine.

The CDR3 region is CASSFGAGLSYEQYF. The CDR3 bases are TGTGCCAGCAGCTTTGGGGCGGGCCTCTCCTACGAGCAGTACTTC. This chain links TRBV7-3 with TRBJ2-7; D is possibly TRBD1 or TRBD2 (5 bases each). CDR3 length: 15 amino acids. CDR1 and CDR2 (germline): SGHTA, FQGTGA. Deletions cut 3 bases from V and 0 bases from J, with 12 bases between.

There are a few counts of this clonotype. The chain recombines TRBV5-6 with TRBJ2-5; the D gene is possibly TRBD2 (6 bases). The CDR3 length is 14 residues. Per germline, CDR1 SGHDT and CDR2 YYEEEE. V was trimmed by 2 bases and J by 2 bases, leaving 10 bases between them. This chain's CDR3 is CASSFPLAQETQYF. DNA of the CDR3: TGTGCCAGCAGCTTCCCCCTAGCGCAAGAGACCCAGTACTTC.

In this sample, this clonotype turned up a few times. This rearrangement joins TRBV7-2 to TRBJ2-7; TRBD1 matches at 7 bases. J lost 3 bases, V lost 8 bases, and 10 bases had no gene match. There are 14 residues in the CDR3. Germline V gene data show CDR1 as SGHTA and CDR2 as FQGNSA. CDR3 bases: TGTGCCAGCGCAAGGGGGCTAGAAGTCTACGAGCAGTACTTC. Translating it yields CASARGLEVYEQYF.

This chain connects TRBV5-1 to TRBJ2-1; D tentatively fits TRBD1 or TRBD2 (7 bases each). Germline assignment: CDR1 SGHRS and CDR2 YFSETQ. Trimming stripped 4 bases from V and 4 bases from J, with 24 bases between. This CDR3 has 18 amino acids. The CDR3 bases are TGCGCCAGCAGCCCCAGCCGGGGGGCCAGGGGGGTGTACAATGAGCAGTTCTTC. Amino acid sequence: CASSPSRGARGVYNEQFF. Using reference TRBV5-1 and TRBJ2-1 for the parts outside the CDR3, the full variable domain is KAGVTQTPRYLIKTRGQQVTLSCSPISGHRSVSWYQQTPGQGLQFLFEYFSETQRNKGNFPGRFSGRQFSNSRSEMNVSTLELGDSALYLCASSPSRGARGVYNEQFFGPGTRLTVL.

This chain joins TRBV25-1 and TRBJ2-6, with 10 bases that match TRBD1. There are 16 residues in the CDR3. Germline loops: CDR1 MGHDK, CDR2 SYGVNS. V dropped 5 bases and J dropped 4; count of bases not matched to a gene: 5. The CDR3 DNA follows: TGTGCCAGCAGTCCCGGGACAGGGGTCGGGGCCAACGTCCTGACTTTC. Encoded protein: CASSPGTGVGANVLTF.

This clonotype was seen many times. This chain joins TRBV5-1 and TRBJ2-5, with D perhaps TRBD1 (6 bases). Trimming cost V 4 bases and J 1 base, with 8 bases left between them. Germline CDR1 reads SGHRS; CDR2 reads YFSETQ. This CDR3 is 13 amino acids long. The CDR3 DNA is TGCGCCAGCAGCCGGGACATCCAAGAGACCCAGTACTTC. It codes for CASSRDIQETQYF.

The V call is TRBV18, the J call TRBJ2-2; no reliable D call. The V end was cut by 6 bases, the J end by 6 bases, with 14 bases between. This CDR3 has 14 amino acids. The germline gives CDR1 KGHSH, CDR2 LQKENI. This CDR3 reads CASSQTSDAGELFF. The CDR3 DNA sequence: TGTGCCAGCTCCCAGACCAGTGATGCCGGGGAGCTGTTTTTT.

V is TRBV20-1 and J is TRBJ2-2; no firm D call. The CDR3 is made up of 14 amino acids. V lost 1 base and J 2 bases, leaving 8 bases between the germline ends. Germline CDR1 and CDR2: DFQATT and SNEGSKA (reference sequence). CDR3 loop: CSARAKINTGELFF. The DNA of the CDR3 is TGCAGTGCTAGAGCCAAGATTAACACCGGGGAGCTGTTTTTT.

V is TRBV6-2 or TRBV6-3 and J is TRBJ2-7; D is unclear. CDR3 size: 13 residues. Germline V gives CDR1 MNHEY, CDR2 SVGEGT. With 0 bases removed from V and 2 bases from J, the gap between germline ends came to 5 bases. The CDR3 here is CASSYSPTYEQYF. Written as DNA, the CDR3 is TGTGCCAGCAGTTACTCCCCCACCTACGAGCAGTACTTC.

The sample holds a few counts of this clonotype. The chain employs TRBV20-1 and TRBJ1-5, with D maybe TRBD1 (5 bases). CDR1 and CDR2 from the germline V gene are DFQATT and SNEGSKA (reference sequence). V lost 5 bases and J lost 1, with 9 bases in between. This CDR3 has 13 residues. In DNA, the CDR3 is TGCAGTGCTTGGGACGGAAGCAATCAGCCCCAGCATTTT. Its protein is CSAWDGSNQPQHF.

The chain couples TRBV10-3 to TRBJ1-4, with D perhaps TRBD1 (5 bases). From germline, CDR1 is ENHRY and CDR2 SYGVKD. The V gene lost 10 bases and the J gene lost 0 bases, with 12 bases spanning the gap. The CDR3 spans 14 residues. The CDR3 DNA sequence: TGTGCCACCCGGGGGGATGCAACTAATGAAAAACTGTTTTTT. The encoded protein is CATRGDATNEKLFF.

The V gene is TRBV29-1, the J gene TRBJ2-3; 9 bases are a match to TRBD2. Losses at the gene ends were 5 bases for V and 1 base for J; bases not matched to a gene: 7. This CDR3 region has 15 residues. Germline CDR1 reads SQVTM; CDR2 reads ANQGSEA. The CDR3 nucleotides read TGCAGCGTTATCGGTGCGGGAGGGGGCACAGATACGCAGTATTTT. Protein: CSVIGAGGGTDTQYF.

This clonotype was observed a handful of times. The chain recombines TRBV12-3 or TRBV12-4 with TRBJ2-2; TRBD2 agrees at 7 bases. The CDR3 has 15 amino acids. V gave up 6 bases and J gave up 9 bases; unmatched junction bases: 13. The CDR3 DNA follows: TGTGCCAGCAGCTCCCTGGAGCGGGATGGCAGGGAGCTGTTTTTT. Its protein is CASSSLERDGRELFF.

The table lists this clonotype with a few counts. As DNA, the CDR3 is TGTGCCAGCAGCTTAATGGACGGTGGAAACACCATATATTTT. It codes for CASSLMDGGNTIYF. V is TRBV7-8 and J is TRBJ1-3; D not certain. The CDR3 runs to 14 residues. V gave up 2 bases and J gave up 3 bases, with 8 bases separating them. The germline V gene has CDR1 SGHVS and CDR2 FQNEAQ. Looking up the rest from reference TRBV7-8 and TRBJ1-3 gives the full variable domain: GAGVSQSPRYKVAKRGQDVALRCDPISGHVSLFWYQQALGQGPEFLTYFQNEAQLDKSGLPSDRFFAERPEGSVSTLKIQRTQQEDSAVYLCASSLMDGGNTIYFGEGSWLTVV.

The table lists this clonotype with a few counts. CDR3: CASTPTTANTGELFF. CDR3 nucleotide sequence: TGCGCCAGCACGCCAACCACAGCGAACACCGGGGAGCTGTTTTTT. This sequence joins TRBV5-1 and TRBJ2-2; D is ambiguous. This CDR3 region has 15 residues. Germline CDR1 reads SGHRS; CDR2 reads YFSETQ. Trimming took 6 bases from V and 0 from J, leaving 12 bases between them.